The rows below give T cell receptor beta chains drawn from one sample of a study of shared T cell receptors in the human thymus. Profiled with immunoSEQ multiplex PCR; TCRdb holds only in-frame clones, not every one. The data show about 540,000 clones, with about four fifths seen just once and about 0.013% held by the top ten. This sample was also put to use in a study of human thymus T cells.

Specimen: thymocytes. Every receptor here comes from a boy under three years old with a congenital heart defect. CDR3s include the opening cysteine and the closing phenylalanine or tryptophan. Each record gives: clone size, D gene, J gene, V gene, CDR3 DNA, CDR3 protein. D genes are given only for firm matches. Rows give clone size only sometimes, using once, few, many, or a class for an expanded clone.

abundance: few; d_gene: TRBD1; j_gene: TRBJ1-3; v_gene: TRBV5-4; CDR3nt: TGTGCCAGCAGACAATCAGGGACAGGCCTCGGGGACACCATATATTTT; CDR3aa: CASRQSGTGLGDTIYF
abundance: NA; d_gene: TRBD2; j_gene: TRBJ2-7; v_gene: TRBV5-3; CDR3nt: TGTGCCAGAAGCTTGGCCGGGAGGTCTTCCGAGCAGTACTTC; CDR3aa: CARSLAGRSSEQYF
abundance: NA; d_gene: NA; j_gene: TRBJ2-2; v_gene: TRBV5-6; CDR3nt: TGTGCCAGCAGCTTGGCGCCCTTCAGGTCCACCGGGGAGCTGTTTTTT; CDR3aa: CASSLAPFRSTGELFF
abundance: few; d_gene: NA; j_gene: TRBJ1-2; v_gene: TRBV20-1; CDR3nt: TGCAGTGCTAGGGGTGACAGGGGCTACACCTTC; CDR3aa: CSARGDRGYTF
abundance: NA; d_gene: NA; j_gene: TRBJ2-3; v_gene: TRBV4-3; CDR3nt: TGCGCCAGCAGCCAAGAGCGGGACACAGATACGCAGTATTTT; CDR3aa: CASSQERDTDTQYF
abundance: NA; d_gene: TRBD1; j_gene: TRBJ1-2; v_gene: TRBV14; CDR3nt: TGTGCCAGCAGTTCCGACAGGGAAGGGCATGGCTACACCTTC; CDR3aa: CASSSDREGHGYTF
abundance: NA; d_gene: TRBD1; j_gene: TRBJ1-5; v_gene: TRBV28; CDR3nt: TGTGCCAGCAGTTTCAACCCCCGGGACAGGGTCCGAACGGGCAATCAGCCCCAGCATTTT; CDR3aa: CASSFNPRDRVRTGNQPQHF
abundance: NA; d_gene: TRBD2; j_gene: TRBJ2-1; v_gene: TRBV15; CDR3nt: TGTGCCACCAGCAGAGATGGGACTAGCGGGTTCTACAATGAGCAGTTCTTC; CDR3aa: CATSRDGTSGFYNEQFF
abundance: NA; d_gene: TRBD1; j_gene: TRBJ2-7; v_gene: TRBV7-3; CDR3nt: TGTGCCAGCAGCTCTGGACAGGCAGACTACTACGAGCAGTACTTC; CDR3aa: CASSSGQADYYEQYF
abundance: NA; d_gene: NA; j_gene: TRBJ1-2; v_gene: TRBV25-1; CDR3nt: TGTGCCAGCAGTGCCATGGCGGGGAGAGGCTACACCTTC; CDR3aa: CASSAMAGRGYTF